Listed here is a single T cell receptor (beta chain). It lacks a known antigen. At one boundary the junction diverges from the germline segment, which might be a read error. The sample comes from a study of blood T cell repertoires in COVID-19 (TCRdb year 2020). Some background on the complete study: The collaborator samples originated in the United States, Italy and Spain and spanned the acute and convalescent phases of COVID-19. The samples were drawn from the first 160 participants of the ongoing ImmuneRACE study and from roughly 1,300 subjects provided by 6 global collaborators. The repertoires were released in a freely available public database meant as a resource for research on the immune response to SARS-CoV-2. Sample metadata almost always included a de-identified subject ID, COVID-19 status, age in years and sex. The prospective study material was composed of cDNA or gDNA derived from T cells, B-cell-depleted T cells, or PBMCs. Deeply sampled blood TCRbeta repertoires from subjects exposed to, actively infected with, or recovered from COVID-19 were included in the dataset. Where available, HLA class I and class II types were taken from metadata supplied by the sample provider and were not determined by assay-based typing.

Each collaborating institution followed its own protocols to collect whole blood in K2EDTA tubes. For TCRbeta analysis, collaborator samples were shipped as frozen whole blood, as isolated PBMCs, or as DNA extracted from either sample type. The immunoSEQ Assay, a bias-controlled multiplex PCR, was used to amplify TCRbeta CDR3 regions from genomic DNA. Concerning the study's data processing: The number of nucleated cells in each sample was estimated by amplification of reference gene primers within the assay. Sequence reads were collapsed and filtered to measure the absolute abundance of every unique TCRbeta CDR3 rearrangement. For each sample, productive Simpson clonality was calculated as the square root of Simpson's diversity index across productive rearrangements. TCRdb re-hosts the immuneACCESS table, in-frame sequences only. Its copies lack some clones; in the studies checked, an unresolved V gene accounts for under half of them, and the cause for the rest is not known. Clone size and the V and J calls come from that table; the DNA yielded D and trimming. In all, the sample holds some 170,000 clones, and 87% of those were seen once. Of the sample, 1.5% to 2% is held by the ten largest clones.

Points the paper makes about the study in general: Clinical and demographic metadata were provided uncurated, with the amount varying by source and participant.

The germline V gene provides CDR1 SGHAT and CDR2 FQNNGV. The CDR3 starts with the cysteine, ends with the phenylalanine, and has 14 residues. Only the CDR3 DNA stays, 42 bases, in frame from base 1. This TCR was sampled from a woman aged 45 to 65 with acute or convalescent COVID-19. Recombination linked TRBV11-2 to TRBJ1-2, with 7 bases in between that match TRBD1. Sequences were obtained from peripheral blood. The CDR3 region: CASSLEGAGYGYTF. The sequenced DNA is TGTGCCAGCAGCCTAGAGGGGGCGGGCTATGGCTACACCTTC.